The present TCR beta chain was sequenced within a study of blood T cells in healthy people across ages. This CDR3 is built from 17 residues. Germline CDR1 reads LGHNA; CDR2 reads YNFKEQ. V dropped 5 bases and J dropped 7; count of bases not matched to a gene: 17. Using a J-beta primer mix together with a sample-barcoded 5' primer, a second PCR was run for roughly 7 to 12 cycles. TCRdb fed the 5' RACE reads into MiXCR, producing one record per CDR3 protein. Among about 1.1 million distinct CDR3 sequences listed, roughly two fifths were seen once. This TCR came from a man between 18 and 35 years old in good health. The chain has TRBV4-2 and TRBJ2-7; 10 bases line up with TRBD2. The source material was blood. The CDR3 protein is CASSYLSGRGLAWEQYF. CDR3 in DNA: TGTGCCAGCAGCTATTTATCCGGTAGGGGACTAGCGTGGGAGCAGTACTTC.